Sequencing of this T cell receptor beta chain was carried out in a study of cytomegalovirus exposure and HLA in healthy donors. Across the study: Some 200 million T cells yielded 90 million to 130 million unique TCR beta sequences in earlier analysis.

60 Vbeta and 13 Jbeta primers were used in PCR. Using immunoSEQ multiplex PCR, the repertoire was profiled, and TCRdb retains in-frame clones only, with some absent. The profile covers about 130,000 clones, with 80% appearing a single time and around 2.2% taken by the ten largest. The V end lost 5 bases, the J end lost 1 base, and 11 bases lay between the germline ends. The CDR3 has 14 amino acids. The germline gives CDR1 MNHEY, CDR2 SMNVEV (reference sequence). Study-level findings and limits: Investigators reported more than 150 TCR beta chains as tied to cytomegalovirus.

Note on this clone: Antigen: not known.

V and J are TRBV27 and TRBJ2-5; D remains unclear. The sequencing sample was made of PBMCs. This sequence originates from a man aged 25 to 40 in good health and CMV-seronegative. CDR3 bases: TGTGCCAGCAGTCGCGCAGGAATCCAAGAGACCCAGTACTTC. Amino acids: CASSRAGIQETQYF.